Listed below are T cell receptor beta chains from one sample, sequenced in a study of blood T cell repertoires in COVID-19. Here immunoSEQ multiplex PCR was the method, and the copy in TCRdb shows in-frame clones only, minus some. The table includes 110,000 or so clones, over 65% detected once. Sequenced sample: peripheral blood. These receptor sequences come from a middle-aged woman with acute or convalescent COVID-19. Each CDR3 is given with its conserved first and last residue. D genes are given only for firm matches. Size values are once, few and many counts, or a class for expanded clones, and some rows have none.

>TRBD2|TRBV6-6|once|TRBJ2-1
CASRRGGLYEQFF
TGTGCCAGCCGCCGGGGGGGTCTCTATGAGCAGTTCTTC
>.|TRBV30|few|TRBJ1-3
CAWSEAGGNSGNTIYF
TGTGCCTGGAGTGAAGCCGGCGGGAACTCTGGAAACACCATATATTTT
>TRBD1|TRBV27|few|TRBJ2-3
CASSFRDRGAYTQYF
TGTGCCAGCAGTTTCCGGGACAGAGGTGCTTATACGCAGTATTTT
>.|TRBV27|.|TRBJ2-3
CASSRTSTDTQYF
TGTGCCAGCAGCCGAACTAGCACAGATACGCAGTATTTT
>TRBD1|TRBV3-1/TRBV3-2|.|TRBJ1-2
CASSQDWRDSYGYTF
TGTGCCAGCAGCCAAGATTGGAGGGACAGCTATGGCTACACCTTC
>TRBD1|TRBV13|.|TRBJ2-7
CASSDRDRGLIGTYEQYF
TGTGCCAGCAGCGACCGGGACAGGGGGTTGATCGGGACTTACGAGCAGTACTTC
>.|TRBV19|.|TRBJ1-4
CASSNGATNEKLFF
TGTGCCAGTAGTAACGGTGCAACTAATGAAAAACTGTTTTTT
>.|TRBV7-3|.|TRBJ1-2
CASSFQGGDYGYTF
TGTGCCAGCAGCTTCCAGGGAGGCGACTATGGCTACACCTTC
>.|TRBV28|once|TRBJ1-1
CASSLGSLNTEAFF
TGTGCCAGCAGTTTAGGGAGTCTAAACACTGAAGCTTTCTTT
>TRBD2|TRBV3-1/TRBV3-2|.|TRBJ2-1
CASSQLAGGYNEQFF
TGTGCCAGCAGCCAGTTAGCGGGGGGGTACAATGAGCAGTTCTTC
>TRBD2|TRBV6-5|.|TRBJ2-7
CASSWRTSDEQYF
TGTGCCAGCAGTTGGAGAACTAGCGACGAGCAGTACTTC
>.|TRBV27|.|TRBJ2-1
CASRSYNEQFF
TGTGCCAGCAGGAGCTACAATGAGCAGTTCTTC
>.|TRBV5-6|.|TRBJ2-1
CASSLALNEQFF
TGTGCCAGCAGCTTGGCCCTCAATGAGCAGTTCTTC
>.|TRBV12-3/TRBV12-4|.|TRBJ2-7
CASSLRGYEQYF
TGTGCCAGCAGTTTAAGGGGGTACGAGCAGTACTTC
>.|TRBV3-1/TRBV3-2|once|TRBJ2-2
CASSQGAHATGELFF
TGTGCCAGCAGCCAAGGGGCACACGCCACCGGGGAGCTGTTTTTT
>TRBD2|TRBV6-5|.|TRBJ2-1
CASRELAGGPNEQFF
TGTGCCAGCAGGGAGCTAGCGGGGGGGCCAAATGAGCAGTTCTTC
>TRBD1|TRBV5-1|.|TRBJ1-2
CASSLHESTGGDGYTF
TGCGCCAGCAGCTTACACGAGAGTACAGGGGGGGATGGCTACACCTTC
>TRBD1|TRBV4-1|.|TRBJ2-7
CASSQVTGGFYEQYF
TGCGCCAGCAGCCAAGTAACAGGGGGCTTCTACGAGCAGTACTTC
>TRBD2|TRBV10-3|.|TRBJ2-5
CAISEGLAGGLRAETQYF
TGTGCCATCAGTGAGGGACTAGCGGGGGGCCTGAGGGCAGAGACCCAGTACTTC
>.|TRBV3-1/TRBV3-2|once|TRBJ1-6
CASSQDTDSSPLHF
TGTGCCAGCAGCCAAGATACGGACTCTTCACCCCTCCACTTT
>.|TRBV5-1|.|TRBJ2-5
CASSLSSSSVQETQYF
TGCGCCAGCAGCTTGTCATCTAGTTCCGTCCAAGAGACCCAGTACTTC
>TRBD1|TRBV12-3/TRBV12-4|.|TRBJ2-3
CASGRTGQDTQYF
TGTGCCAGCGGCAGGACAGGGCAAGATACGCAGTATTTT
>TRBD2|TRBV4-3|.|TRBJ2-3
CASSRGGLAGDTQYF
TGCGCCAGCAGCCGAGGGGGACTAGCGGGGGATACGCAGTATTTT
>.|TRBV3-1/TRBV3-2|once|TRBJ1-1
CASKGRVNTEAFF
TGTGCCAGCAAGGGGAGGGTGAACACTGAAGCTTTCTTT
>TRBD1|TRBV6-6|.|TRBJ1-2
CASSTDRGRHGYTF
TGTGCCAGCAGCACCGACAGGGGACGGCATGGCTACACCTTC
>.|TRBV6-5|.|TRBJ2-5
CASSPSLGGTQYF
TGTGCCAGCAGTCCATCCCTCGGGGGGACCCAGTACTTC
>.|TRBV6-6|.|TRBJ1-6
CASTTGPNSPLHF
TGTGCCAGCACAACGGGTCCTAATTCACCCCTCCACTTT
>TRBD2|TRBV5-1|.|TRBJ2-1
CASSLLQAGAYNEQFF
TGCGCCAGCAGCTTGTTACAGGCGGGGGCCTACAATGAGCAGTTCTTC
>.|TRBV6-5|.|TRBJ2-7
CASSYRPGARGEQYF
TGTGCCAGCAGTTACCGACCCGGCGCTAGAGGCGAGCAGTACTTC
>TRBD1|TRBV6-6|.|TRBJ1-4
CASSQRPGTGNEKLFF
TGTGCCAGCAGCCAACGTCCCGGGACAGGGAATGAAAAACTGTTTTTT
>.|TRBV3-1/TRBV3-2|.|TRBJ1-2
CASSQDPTSYYGYTF
TGTGCCAGCAGCCAAGACCCGACATCCTACTATGGCTACACCTTC
>.|TRBV6-6|.|TRBJ1-2
CASSSQDRYYGYTF
TGTGCCAGCAGTTCCCAAGACAGATACTATGGCTACACCTTC
>TRBD1|TRBV23-1|.|TRBJ1-2
CASRTGSPTGYTF
TGCGCCAGCAGGACAGGGTCCCCCACGGGCTACACCTTC
>.|TRBV3-1/TRBV3-2|.|TRBJ2-7
CASTTSKTGIEQYF
TGTGCCAGCACCACCTCCAAAACAGGGATCGAGCAGTACTTC
>TRBD1|TRBV19|.|TRBJ1-2
CASNTGGHYGYTF
TGTGCCAGTAATACAGGGGGACACTATGGCTACACCTTC